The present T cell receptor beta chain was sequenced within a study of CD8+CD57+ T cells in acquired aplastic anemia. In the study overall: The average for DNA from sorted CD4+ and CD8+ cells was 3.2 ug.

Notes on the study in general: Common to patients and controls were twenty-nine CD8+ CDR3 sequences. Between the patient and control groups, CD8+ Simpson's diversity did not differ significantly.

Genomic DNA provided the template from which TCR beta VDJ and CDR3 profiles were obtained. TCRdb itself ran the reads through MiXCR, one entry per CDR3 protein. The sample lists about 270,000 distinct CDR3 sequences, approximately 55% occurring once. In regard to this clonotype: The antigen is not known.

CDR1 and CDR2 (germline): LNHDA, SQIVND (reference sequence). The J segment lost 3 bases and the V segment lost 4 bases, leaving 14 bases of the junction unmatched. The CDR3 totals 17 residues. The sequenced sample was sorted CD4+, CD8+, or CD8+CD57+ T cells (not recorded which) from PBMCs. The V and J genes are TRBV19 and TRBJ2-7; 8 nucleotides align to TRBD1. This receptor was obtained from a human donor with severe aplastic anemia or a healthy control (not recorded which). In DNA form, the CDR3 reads TGTGCCAGTAGTACTCCGCCTGGACAGGGCCTTAGCTACGAGCAGTACTTC. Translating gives CASSTPPGQGLSYEQYF. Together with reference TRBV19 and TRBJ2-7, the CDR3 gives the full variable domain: DGGITQSPKYLFRKEGQNVTLSCEQNLNHDAMYWYRQDPGQGLRLIYYSQIVNDFQKGDIAEGYSVSREKKESFPLTVTSAQKNPTAFYLCASSTPPGQGLSYEQYFGPGTRLTVT.